This T cell receptor beta chain came from a study of technical replicates of blood from a few donors. This table comes from immunoSEQ multiplex PCR, and its TCRdb copy is limited to in-frame clones, with some not included. The sample holds 91,000 or so clones; less than 95% are singletons and the top ten take approximately 0.33%. V shed 7 bases, J shed 4 bases, and the junction held 5 bases outside the gene matches. There are 12 residues in the CDR3. Germline V gene sequence: CDR1 SQVTM, CDR2 ANQGSEA. The sequence came from a human donor in good health. The rearrangement joins TRBV29-1 to TRBJ1-1; TRBD1 matches 8 bases. Sequencing input: T cells isolated from PBMCs. In nucleotides, the CDR3 is TGCAGCGGAGGACAGGGTGTCACTGAAGCTTTCTTT. Protein: CSGGQGVTEAFF.